The entry below describes one T cell receptor beta chain. Its antigen is unknown. The CDR3 measures 15 amino acids from cysteine to phenylalanine. CDR3 DNA is the only sequence kept; it has 45 bases, read in frame from the first base. V gives up 7 bases and J gives up 3 bases, and the segment between their germline ends measures 17 bases. The germline V gene specifies SNHLY as CDR1 and FYNNEI as CDR2. Library generation was performed with the immunoSEQ multiplex PCR assay. The multiplex PCR relied on a mix of 60 forward primers for TCR Vbeta segments and 13 reverse primers for TCR Jbeta segments. Amplification of the CDR3 region of rearranged TCR beta genes was performed with a multiplex PCR assay on genomic DNA. The amplified TCR beta libraries were sequenced on the Illumina HiSeq System as 87-base-pair reads. For the original study's pipeline: A later analysis tallied tens of millions of unique TCR beta chains across the 600 to 700 repertoires, and about 12 million of those chains were shared by two or more donors. Raw reads were error-corrected and collapsed into unique sequences with a nearest-neighbor algorithm that merged closely related sequences to remove PCR and sequencing errors. To assign V, D and J gene segments, CDR3 sequences were aligned to IMGT reference sequences. For a sequence to be retained, a match of at least six nucleotides to both a V gene segment and a J gene segment was required. Rearrangements were classified as productive when the CDR3 lacked stop codons and remained in frame with V and J, and all other rearrangements were classified as non-productive. CDR3 was defined by IMGT convention, running from the second conserved V-encoded cysteine to the conserved J-encoded phenylalanine. In an earlier analysis of around 540 of the donors, sequences lacking an unambiguous match to a single V gene segment were excluded. An earlier analysis of a few hundred of the donors classified V segments as functional when productive rearrangements were above 56.7% and as segregating when the standard deviation between donors was above 5%. A statistical classification framework was built for diagnosing cytomegalovirus status from the catalog of TCR beta chain sequences. A later analysis assigned V and J genes by comparing TCR nucleotide sequences with IMGT/GENE-DB human TR gene sequences. The TCRdist pipeline was used in a later analysis to assign CDR3 sequences and most-parsimonious VDJ recombination scenarios. In a later analysis, each TCR beta chain was defined by its CDR3 amino acid sequence together with its V-gene family, and reads lacking a unique V-gene family were excluded. A later analysis removed 592 highly shared, low-generation-probability nucleotide sequences to deal with suspected cross-contamination and a sequencing artifact. For each public chain, a later analysis derived a clonal expansion index from normalized ranks of inferred template counts within each repertoire. Generation probabilities in a later analysis came from a VDJ recombination model fitted to out-of-frame rearrangements, and those results were checked against IGoR. A later analysis scored TCR-TCR, TCR-HLA and TCR-CMV co-occurrence with hypergeometric tests, applying a repertoire-size bias correction to TCR pairs. False discovery rates were estimated in a later analysis by permuting HLA or CMV assignments 20 times. In a later analysis, co-occurring TCRs were grouped using DBSCAN, with TCRdist sequence similarity added in when clustering inside HLA-allele-positive subsets. For co-occurrence clustering, repertoires with fewer than 30,000 or more than 120,000 public chains were excluded, along with five or six repertoires with anomalous nucleotide sharing. TCRdb took over this immuneACCESS table, retaining in-frame rearrangements with V and J assigned. Such tables are incomplete; in checked studies, under half of the missing clones stem from an unresolved V gene, and the remainder is unexplained. The V and J calls and the clone size are those of that table, but D and trimming were determined from the DNA. The sample's clone listing holds around 75,000 clones. The leading ten clones occupy about an eighth of the sample.

This record comes from a study of cytomegalovirus exposure and HLA in healthy donors listed by TCRdb under 2017. Notes on the research overall: An earlier analysis of several hundred of the donors reported roughly 270 Gb of sequence data and 117 million unique TCR beta sequences from about 200 million T cells. To decide whether each TCR beta V gene segment behaved as functional or pseudogenic, an earlier analysis of some 600 of the donors relied on high-throughput TCR beta sequencing. Around 330 gigabases of sequencing data and 75 million to 85 million unique TCR sequences made up an early release that covered 640 HLA-typed donors. Donor age, sex, ethnicity and CMV serostatus were collected together with the repertoire data. Roughly 5 DR-DQ haplotypes were treated as single units for association and clustering because of strong linkage in the cohort. HLA typing covered class I and class II loci at four-digit resolution. A later genetic analysis used genome-wide SNP genotypes for about three fifths of the roughly 700 donors, treating that subset as a discovery cohort. Among the roughly 390 genotyped donors, under 90% belonged to the genetic ancestry cluster associated with self-reported Caucasian donors. A later analysis re-examined previously published TCR beta repertoires from about 700 donors and added high-resolution HLA genotyping to investigate patterns of TCR occurrence. The study was designed to test whether signatures of past pathogen exposure could be identified by cataloging public T cell receptors. Every repertoire in the discovery cohort had been generated on one and the same sequencing platform. The study profiled the T cell repertoires of more than 500 subjects by immunosequencing and related them to cytomegalovirus serostatus. A separate validation cohort of roughly 110 different subjects was used in addition to the roughly 700-subject first cohort. The later analysis used no new phenotypic data to find candidate immune exposures, relying instead on TCR beta sequences and their occurrence across donors. To predict cytomegalovirus infection status, the study brought together high-throughput TCR immunosequencing, statistical association of individual TCRs with disease status, and machine learning. On average, roughly 240,000 unique TCR beta nucleotide sequences were sequenced per donor among a few hundred genotyped donors of the cohort, with roughly 18% of those sequences being non-productive. The number of donors typed differed by locus, with 629-630 for A, B, C, DRB1 and DQB1, over 500 for DQA1, about 610 for DPA1, and around 430 for DPB1. Here is what the overall study found, with its caveats: HLA typing was unavailable for some donors at each locus, so association tests used only the typed subset. A later analysis associated 16,951 TCR beta sequences with specific HLA alleles at a false discovery rate of 0.05. According to a later genetic analysis, donors in an Asian-associated ancestry cluster had fewer N-insertions in productive TCRs than the approximately 650-donor mean. For the cohort, immune exposure information was limited to CMV serostatus. Linkage disequilibrium might explain the correlated functional status among segregating V segments, but an unknown experimental factor could not be ruled out. In a later genetic analysis, a missense DCLRE1C variant was associated with V-gene and J-gene trimming of TCR beta chains, and the association was replicated in an independent cohort. The authors suggested that the approach could potentially be extended to other disease states and immunological phenotypes. This cohort had only TCR beta chains sequenced, and the lack of alpha or paired-chain data limited which features could be detected. Across donors, most TCR sequences were observed very rarely, whereas some public TCRs were present in many individuals. In a later analysis, several top co-occurrence clusters were reported to appear linked to parvovirus B19, influenza, CMV and Epstein-Barr virus. Because counts were too low, under 20 rarely observed V segments, including chromosome 9 orphons, were left out of the earlier analysis of 500 to 750 of the donors. A later analysis found that most CMV-associated TCR beta chains appeared HLA-restricted, with HLA associations seemingly driven largely by CMV exposure. When HLA alleles, especially DR and DQ, strongly co-occurred, attributing TCR associations to individual alleles was difficult. In vitro tests confirmed that a few of the cytomegalovirus-associated TCR beta chains recognize cytomegalovirus antigens. An earlier analysis of 450 to 750 of the donors showed that most TCR beta V segments appeared in productive rearrangements either about 90% or about 30% of the time, which broadly matched IMGT annotations. The sequencing pipeline was judged likely to have produced a cluster of highly shared sequence variants as a technical artifact. Cytomegalovirus status was reported to be diagnosed by the classifier with high specificity and sensitivity in both the original and validation cohorts. The presence/absence analyses assumed that sequencing depth was roughly uniform across donors, and that assumption may not be true. A further reported finding was that TCR beta sequences accurately predicted the HLA-A and HLA-B alleles for most subjects in the first cohort. In the study, around 160 TCR beta chains were listed as associated with cytomegalovirus. Compared with equally common non-associated chains, HLA-associated TCR beta chains in a later analysis were more clonally expanded and had lower generation probabilities. Some IMGT-functional V segments, including TRBV6-2 and TRBV6-3, could not be told apart with the 87-base-pair reads, so those segments were excluded. In a later analysis, the rate of TCR association differed among HLA loci, with DRB1 alleles having the most associated TCRs and HLA-C alleles having the fewest.

The cohort comprised some 730 healthy bone marrow donors. At the time of sampling, every cohort member was nominally healthy, though immune exposures that went unrecorded were likely present. The donor tested CMV seropositive, placing the donor among the approximately 310 seropositive members of the cohort. Every donor gave a peripheral blood sample, and the peripheral blood mononuclear cells from that sample were used for TCR beta sequencing. The Qiagen DNeasy Blood Extraction Kit was used to extract genomic DNA from the blood cell samples. This sequence uses TRBV2 and TRBJ2-3; tentative D gene TRBD1, with 6 bases matching. The sequence was collected from a man over 45 in good health and CMV-seropositive. The specimen sequenced was PBMCs. The CDR3 region: CASTIDRLGTDTQYF. The nucleotide sequence is given as TGTGCCAGCACTATCGACAGGTTGGGAACAGATACGCAGTATTTT.